The sequence of this TCR beta chain was determined in a study of blood T cell repertoires in COVID-19. Study summary: Sample material is recorded as cDNA or gDNA derived from T cells, B-cell-depleted T cells, or PBMCs.

This CDR3 is built from 13 residues. Between the trimmed V and J ends, which lost 5 bases and 5 bases, there was a span of 12 bases. Germline assignment: CDR1 MRHNA and CDR2 SNTAGT. Assay: immunoSEQ multiplex PCR; the TCRdb copy retains only in-frame clones and omits some. Here the sample spans 200,000 to 250,000 clones, 85% to 90% being singletons. The clonotype originates from a man aged 30 to 45 who had been exposed to COVID-19. The sample was PBMCs or T cells enriched from blood (not recorded which). This chain connects TRBV6-4 to TRBJ2-5; a possible D gene is TRBD1 (5 bases). CDR3 coding DNA: TGTGCCAGCAGTCTCAGGGTCGAGGAGACCCAGTACTTC. Translated, it gives CASSLRVEETQYF.